This TCR beta chain was identified during a study of glioma-infiltrating T cells. Study results and limitations: Tissue and blood shared very few CDR3 sequences. Tissue-blood divergence was below expectation in non-neoplastic patients, above in gliomas.

The germline V gene encodes CDR1 MNHNS and CDR2 SASEGT. CDR3 length: 14 amino acids. V was cut by 5 bases and J by 0 bases, with 11 bases left in between. Using RNA template, CDR3s of TCR alpha and beta were amplified with iRepertoire arm-PCR. Tissue mRNA or PBMC total RNA, about 85-400 ng, went into one-step reverse transcription and amplification. TCRdb called the multiplex PCR reads again in MiXCR, with one record for every CDR3 protein. The table lists over 140,000 distinct CDR3 sequences, roughly two fifths of them singletons. A remark on this clonotype: Antigen specificity is unknown.

The receptor comes from a human donor with low-grade glioma or glioblastoma, undergoing nonglioma brain surgery, or in good health (not recorded which). The genes are TRBV6-1 and TRBJ2-7, with a possible D match to TRBD1 (6 bases). The sequencing sample was made of glioma tissue, nonneoplastic brain tissue, or PBMCs (not recorded which). The CDR3 region is CASSRTEDSYEQYF. Here the CDR3 DNA reads TGTGCCAGCAGTAGGACAGAGGACTCCTACGAGCAGTACTTC.